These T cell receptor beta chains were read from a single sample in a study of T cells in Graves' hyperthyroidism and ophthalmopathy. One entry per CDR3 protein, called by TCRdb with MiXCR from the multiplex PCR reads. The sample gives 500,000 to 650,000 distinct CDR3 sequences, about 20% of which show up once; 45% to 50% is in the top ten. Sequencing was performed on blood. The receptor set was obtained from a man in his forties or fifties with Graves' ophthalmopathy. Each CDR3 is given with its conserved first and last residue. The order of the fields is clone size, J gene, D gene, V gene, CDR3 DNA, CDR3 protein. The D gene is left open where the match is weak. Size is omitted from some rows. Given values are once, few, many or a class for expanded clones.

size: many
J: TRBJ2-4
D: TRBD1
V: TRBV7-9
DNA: TGTGCCAGCAGCTCCCCGGGACAGGGTACGGACATTCAGTACTTC
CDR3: CASSSPGQGTDIQYF

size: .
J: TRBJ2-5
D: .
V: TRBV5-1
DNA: TGCGCCAGCAGCTTCGGGTCCGAAGAGACCCAGTACTTC
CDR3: CASSFGSEETQYF

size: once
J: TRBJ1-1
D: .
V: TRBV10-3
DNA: TGTGCCATCAAAGTACAGGGTGATGAAGCTTTCTTT
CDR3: CAIKVQGDEAFF

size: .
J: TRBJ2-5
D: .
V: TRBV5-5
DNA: TGTGCCAGCAGCTTGGGAGCCAGCCAAGAGACCCAGTACTTC
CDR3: CASSLGASQETQYF

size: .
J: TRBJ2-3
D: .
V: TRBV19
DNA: TGTGCCAGTAGTATTCGGGGACCGACCACAGATACGCAGTATTTT
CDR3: CASSIRGPTTDTQYF

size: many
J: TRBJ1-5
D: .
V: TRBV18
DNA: TGTGCCAGCTCACCTCTGGGGGCTGGTCAGCCCCAGCATTTT
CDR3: CASSPLGAGQPQHF

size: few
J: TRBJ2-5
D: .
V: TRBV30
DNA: TGTGCCTGGAGTTCCTCGACGATTAAAGAGACCCAGTACTTC
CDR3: CAWSSSTIKETQYF

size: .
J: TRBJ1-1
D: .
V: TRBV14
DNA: TGTGCCAGCACAAGGGTAGGGAACACTGAAGCTTTCTTT
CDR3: CASTRVGNTEAFF

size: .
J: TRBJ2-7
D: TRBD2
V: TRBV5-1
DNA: TGCGCCAGCAGCCCCCCCACCCCGGGAGGGGGTCCCTACGAGCAGTACTTC
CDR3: CASSPPTPGGGPYEQYF

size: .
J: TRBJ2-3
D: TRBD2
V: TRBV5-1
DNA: TGCGCCAGCAGCTCAATAGCGGGGGGGGTCTTGGGCACAGATACGCAGTATTTT
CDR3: CASSSIAGGVLGTDTQYF

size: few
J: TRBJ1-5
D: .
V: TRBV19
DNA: TGTGCCAGTAGTATGTGGGATAGCAATCAGCCCCAGCATTTT
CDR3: CASSMWDSNQPQHF

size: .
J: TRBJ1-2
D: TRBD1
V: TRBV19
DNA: TGTGCCAGTCTCGACCCAGGGACAGGCACTAACTATGGCTACACCTTC
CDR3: CASLDPGTGTNYGYTF

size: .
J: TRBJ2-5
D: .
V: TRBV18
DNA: TGTGCCAGCTCACCCTATGAAGCAGCACGGCGGTTCCAAGAGACCCAGTACTTC
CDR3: CASSPYEAARRFQETQYF

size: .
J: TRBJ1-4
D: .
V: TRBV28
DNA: TGTGCCAGCAGCCCCGGGACAAGTAGTGAAAAACTGTTTTTT
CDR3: CASSPGTSSEKLFF

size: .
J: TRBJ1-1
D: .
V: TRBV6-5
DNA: TGTGCCAGCAGTTACCGTAGGCAGGGCCTTAACACTGAAGCTTTCTTT
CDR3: CASSYRRQGLNTEAFF

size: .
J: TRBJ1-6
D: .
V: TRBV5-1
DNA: TGCGCCAGCAAGCCAGGGGACGATTCACCCCTCCACTTT
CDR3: CASKPGDDSPLHF

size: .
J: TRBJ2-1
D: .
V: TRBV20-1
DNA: TGCAGTGCTAGAGATCTCGATGAGCAGTTCTTC
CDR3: CSARDLDEQFF

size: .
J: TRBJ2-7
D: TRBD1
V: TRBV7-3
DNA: TGTGCCAGCAGCTTTGGACAGGTTGGCCCCTACGAGCAGTACTTC
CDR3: CASSFGQVGPYEQYF

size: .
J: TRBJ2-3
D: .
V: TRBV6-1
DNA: TGTGCCAGCAGTGAAGCGCGGGGAAATACGCAGTATTTT
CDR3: CASSEARGNTQYF

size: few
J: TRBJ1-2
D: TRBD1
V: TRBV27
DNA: TGTGCCAGCAGTTTATCTCGGACAGGGATGAATGGCTACACCTTC
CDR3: CASSLSRTGMNGYTF

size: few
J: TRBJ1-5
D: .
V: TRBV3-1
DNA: TGTGCCAGCAGCCAAGGCGGACAGTCGGGACAGCCCCAGCATTTT
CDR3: CASSQGGQSGQPQHF

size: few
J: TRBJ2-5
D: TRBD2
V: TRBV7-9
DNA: TGTGCCAGCAGCTTAGCGATAACTAGCGGGGAGGAGACCCAGTACTTC
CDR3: CASSLAITSGEETQYF

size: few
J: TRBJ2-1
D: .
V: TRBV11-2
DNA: TGTGCCAGCAGCTCAGCGGGTGAGCAGTTCTTC
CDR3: CASSSAGEQFF

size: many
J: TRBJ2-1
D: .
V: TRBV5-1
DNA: TGCGCCAGCATAGCACAGGCCGAGGACCCTGACAATGAGCAGTTCTTC
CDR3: CASIAQAEDPDNEQFF

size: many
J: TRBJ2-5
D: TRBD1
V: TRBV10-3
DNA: TGTGCCACCCGGACAGGACAAGAGACCCAGTACTTC
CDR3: CATRTGQETQYF

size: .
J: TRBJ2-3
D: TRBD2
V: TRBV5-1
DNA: TGCGCCAGCACCACCGGGGGGACAGATACGCAGTATTTT
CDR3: CASTTGGTDTQYF

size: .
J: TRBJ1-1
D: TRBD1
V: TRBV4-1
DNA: TGCGCCAGCAGCCAACTTACAGGGGTAGAGACTGAAGCTTTCTTT
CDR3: CASSQLTGVETEAFF

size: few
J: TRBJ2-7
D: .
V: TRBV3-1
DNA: TGTGCCAGCAGCCTCAAGAGTGCGGCTACCTACGAGCAGTACTTC
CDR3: CASSLKSAATYEQYF

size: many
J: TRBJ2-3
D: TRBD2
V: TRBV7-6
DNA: TGTGCCAGCAGCCCCGGGACTAGATCTTCAGATACGCAGTATTTT
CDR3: CASSPGTRSSDTQYF

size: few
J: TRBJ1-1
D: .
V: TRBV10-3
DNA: TGTGCCATCAGCCGTTTGGACGCCTCGTACGCTGAAGCTTTCTTT
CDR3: CAISRLDASYAEAFF

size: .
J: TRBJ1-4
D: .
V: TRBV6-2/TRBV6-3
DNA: TGTGCCAGCAGAGGGAGTGCTTCTAATGAAAAACTGTTTTTT
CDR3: CASRGSASNEKLFF

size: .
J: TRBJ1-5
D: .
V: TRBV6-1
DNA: TGTGCCAGCAGTGGGACAACATCCTATAGCAATCAGCCCCAGCATTTT
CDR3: CASSGTTSYSNQPQHF

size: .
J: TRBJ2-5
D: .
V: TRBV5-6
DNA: TGTGCCAGCAGCCCCTTGAACAGGGTGGAGACCCAGTACTTC
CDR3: CASSPLNRVETQYF

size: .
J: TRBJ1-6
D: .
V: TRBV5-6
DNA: TGTGCCAGCAGCTTGGTGGGAGGGCCCGTCAGGAATTCACCCCTCCACTTT
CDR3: CASSLVGGPVRNSPLHF

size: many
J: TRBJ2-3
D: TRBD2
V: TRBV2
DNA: TGTGCCAGCGAGCCCCCGAATGTGCGGGACTACCTAGATACGCAGTATTTT
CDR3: CASEPPNVRDYLDTQYF

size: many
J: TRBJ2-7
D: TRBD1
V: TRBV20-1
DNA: TGCAGTGCTAGAGGGACAGGCTCCCCTTTTTACGAGCAGTACTTC
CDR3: CSARGTGSPFYEQYF

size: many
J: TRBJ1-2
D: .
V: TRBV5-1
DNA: TGCGCCAGCAGCTTGCAGGCTGACAGCTATGGCTACACCTTC
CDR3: CASSLQADSYGYTF

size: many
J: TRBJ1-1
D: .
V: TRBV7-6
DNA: TGTGCCAGCAGCTTGTTCACAGGGCCGAACACTGAAGCTTTCTTT
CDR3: CASSLFTGPNTEAFF

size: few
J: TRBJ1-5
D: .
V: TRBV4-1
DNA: TGCGCCAGCAGCCGAGAAGCGGACTACAATCAGCCCCAGCATTTT
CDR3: CASSREADYNQPQHF

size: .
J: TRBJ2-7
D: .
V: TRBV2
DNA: TGTGCCAGCACTACAAGGGGCGACTACGAGCAGTACTTC
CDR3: CASTTRGDYEQYF

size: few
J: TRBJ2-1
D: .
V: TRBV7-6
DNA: TGTGCCAGCAGCCCCGAACTAGCTACAATTTACAATGAGCAGTTCTTC
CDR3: CASSPELATIYNEQFF

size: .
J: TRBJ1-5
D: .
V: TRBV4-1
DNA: TGCGCCAGCAGCCTCGGGCATGATCAGCCCCAGCATTTT
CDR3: CASSLGHDQPQHF

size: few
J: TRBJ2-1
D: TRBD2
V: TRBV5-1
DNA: TGCGCCAGCAGCTTGGCCGTGCGACTAGCCAGCTACAATGAGCAGTTCTTC
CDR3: CASSLAVRLASYNEQFF

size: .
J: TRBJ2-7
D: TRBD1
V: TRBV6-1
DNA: TGTGCCAGCCTGGGACAGGGGGTCTACGAGCAGTACTTC
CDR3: CASLGQGVYEQYF

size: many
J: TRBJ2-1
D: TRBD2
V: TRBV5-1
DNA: TGCGCCAGCAGCTTAGGGGCTAGCGGGCTATCCTACAATGAGCAGTTCTTC
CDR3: CASSLGASGLSYNEQFF

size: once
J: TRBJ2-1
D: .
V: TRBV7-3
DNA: TGTGCCAGCAGCTTTATCCATGGGGATGAGCAGTTCTTC
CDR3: CASSFIHGDEQFF

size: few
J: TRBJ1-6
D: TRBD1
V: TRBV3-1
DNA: TGTGCCAGCAGCCCAACGTTGGACAGGTCCACTTCACCCCTCCACTTT
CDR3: CASSPTLDRSTSPLHF

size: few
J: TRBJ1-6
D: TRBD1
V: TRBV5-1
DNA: TGCGCCAGCAGATTGGGACAGGGGAGCGATAATTCACCCCTCCACTTT
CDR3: CASRLGQGSDNSPLHF

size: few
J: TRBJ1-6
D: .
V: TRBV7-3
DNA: TGTGCCAGCAGCTTAGGGGGGGCACGGAATTCACCCCTCCACTTT
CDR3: CASSLGGARNSPLHF

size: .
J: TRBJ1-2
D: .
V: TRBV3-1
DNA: TGTGCCAGCAGCCACAGGGTCGGGAATGGCTACACCTTC
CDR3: CASSHRVGNGYTF

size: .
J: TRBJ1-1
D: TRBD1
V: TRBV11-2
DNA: TGTGCCAGCAACGGACGAACAGGGGTGACTGAAGCTTTCTTT
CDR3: CASNGRTGVTEAFF

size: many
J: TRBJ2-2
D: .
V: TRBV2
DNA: TGTGCCAGCAGAATCCAGCCGGACACCGGGGAGCTGTTTTTT
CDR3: CASRIQPDTGELFF

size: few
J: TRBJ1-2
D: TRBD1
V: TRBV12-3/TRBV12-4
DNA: TGTGCCAGCAGCCAGACAGGGGCTGCAGGGTATGGCTACACCTTC
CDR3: CASSQTGAAGYGYTF

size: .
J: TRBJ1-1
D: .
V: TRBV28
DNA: TGTGCCAGCAGGGCCCGTGGGAGGGAGAACACTGAAGCTTTCTTT
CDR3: CASRARGRENTEAFF